This T cell receptor beta chain was recorded in a study of read filtering for tumor transcriptome and immune sequencing. Findings and caveats of the study: The sorted CD138-negative fraction was a mixed bone marrow immune population, not purified T cells.

This CDR3 region has 15 residues. The germline CDR1 and CDR2 sequences are DFQATT and SNEGSKA (reference sequence). The ends lost 0 bases at V and 6 bases at J; junction bases unmatched: 9. This clonotype has more than one count but fewer than ten. The antigen is unknown. The library was built from around 380 ng RNA with molecular barcoded adaptors for alpha/delta and beta/gamma chains. TCRdb called the reads again in MiXCR, with one record for every CDR3 protein. The data contain about 57,000 distinct CDR3 sequences, less than 25% of them singletons. The sample was a population of CD138-negative cells sorted from bone marrow. The TCR sequence derives from a donor aged 40 or over with multiple myeloma. V usage is TRBV20-1 and J usage is TRBJ2-3; 7 nucleotides agree with TRBD2. The DNA for the CDR3 is TGCAGTGCTAGAGATCGACTAGCTTGGATCGATACGCAGTATTTT. This sequence encodes CSARDRLAWIDTQYF.